The next 23 T cell receptor beta chains were all read from a single sample in a study of blood T cell repertoires in COVID-19 (dated by TCRdb to between 2020 and 2021). The library came from the immunoSEQ multiplex PCR assay. Entries here come from immuneACCESS through TCRdb and include only in-frame sequences with V and J called. Some clones fail to appear in such tables; in the studies checked, an unresolved V gene covers under half of the shortfall, and the cause of the remainder is unknown. The sample contains 150,000 to 200,000 clones, 86% of them found a single time. Of the sample, less than 3.5% is held by the ten largest clones. Sequencing was done on a sample of peripheral blood. The receptors come from a man in his 70s with acute or convalescent COVID-19.

The CDR3 region has the DNA TGTGCCAGCAGCGCCCGGACAGGAGATCCCTACGAGCAGTACTTC. The encoded protein is CASSARTGDPYEQYF. This sequence joins TRBV7-2 and TRBJ2-7; 7 bases align to TRBD1. Losses at the gene ends were 5 bases for V and 2 bases for J; bases not matched to a gene: 9. The V gene's germline CDR1 is SGHTA and CDR2 FQGNSA. The CDR3 is 15 residues long.

J is TRBJ2-7 and V is TRBV11-2; 7 nucleotides agree with TRBD1. The CDR3 has 15 amino acids. J was trimmed by 2 bases and V by 2 bases; bases with no gene match: 6. CDR1 is SGHAT and CDR2 is FQNNGV in the germline V gene. The CDR3 DNA is TGTGCCAGCAGCTTATTTAGGGGGCGCGCCTACGAGCAGTACTTC. Encoded protein: CASSLFRGRAYEQYF.

The genes are TRBV6-2 or TRBV6-3 and TRBJ1-2; D may be TRBD1 (6 bases). CDR1 is MNHEY, CDR2 SVGEGT, per germline. The germline V and J ends were trimmed by 6 bases and 4 bases, with 12 bases remaining between them. CDR3 length: 13 residues. The DNA of the CDR3 is TGTGCCAGCAGCCTCGACAGGCTCTATGGCTACACCTTC. Residues: CASSLDRLYGYTF.

This chain uses TRBV20-1 with TRBJ1-2, with 7 bases fitting TRBD1. Germline V gene sequence: CDR1 DFQATT, CDR2 SNEGSKA (reference sequence). V was clipped by 4 bases and J by 8 bases; unmatched bases: 7. CDR3 size: 12 residues. CDR3 nucleotides: TGCAGTGCTACTGACAGGGCGGTCGGCTACACCTTC. Its protein is CSATDRAVGYTF.

The CDR3 loop is CASSEGGFQTGEAFF. The CDR3 DNA reads TGTGCCAGCAGTGAAGGGGGCTTCCAGACAGGAGAAGCTTTCTTT. V and J are TRBV6-4 and TRBJ1-1; 7 positions agree with TRBD1. The CDR3 runs to 15 residues. Germline V gene sequence: CDR1 MRHNA, CDR2 SNTAGT. Germline trimming cut 3 bases from V and 8 bases from J; bases unmatched to any gene: 12.

V usage is TRBV10-3 and J usage is TRBJ1-2; maybe TRBD1 (5 bases). Trimming left V 10 bases short and J 4 bases short, with 13 bases between. Germline CDR1 is ENHRY and CDR2 is SYGVKD. CDR3 length equals 12 residues. The DNA of the CDR3 is TGTGCCACCCTCCGGGGGGGCTATGGCTACACCTTC. Translating it yields CATLRGGYGYTF.

This clone was seen only once. This chain joins TRBV9 and TRBJ2-5; weak D call: TRBD1 (6 bases). Trimming took 3 bases from V and 2 from J, leaving 11 bases between them. Germline CDR1 SGDLS, CDR2 YYNGEE. The CDR3 covers 14 residues. Here the CDR3 DNA reads TGTGCCAGCAGCGCCTTCGGACAGCAAGAGACCCAGTACTTC. Encoded protein: CASSAFGQQETQYF. Using reference TRBV9 and TRBJ2-5 for the parts outside the CDR3, the full variable domain is DSGVTQTPKHLITATGQRVTLRCSPRSGDLSVYWYQQSLDQGLQFLIQYYNGEERAKGNILERFSAQQFPDLHSELNLSSLELGDSALYFCASSAFGQQETQYFGPGTRLLVL.

The chain links TRBV7-9 to TRBJ2-5, with 9 bases lining up with TRBD1. The CDR3 totals 16 residues. V was clipped by 5 bases and J by 1 base; unmatched bases: 8. Germline CDR1 reads SEHNR; CDR2 reads FQNEAQ (reference sequence). In DNA, the CDR3 is TGTGCCAGCAGCCCGGGACAGGGCTCCTTCCAAGAGACCCAGTACTTC. Translation: CASSPGQGSFQETQYF. The full variable domain, in which reference TRBV7-9 and TRBJ2-5 provide the parts outside the CDR3, is DTGVSQNPRHKITKRGQNVTFRCDPISEHNRLYWYRQTLGQGPEFLTYFQNEAQLEKSRLLSDRFSAERPKGSFSTLEIQRTEQGDSAMYLCASSPGQGSFQETQYFGPGTRLLVL.

The chain is built from TRBV18 and TRBJ1-1, with TRBD1 as a possible D gene (5 bases). The germline V gene encodes CDR1 KGHSH and CDR2 LQKENI. Trimming took 3 bases from V and 6 from J, leaving 17 bases between them. The CDR3 has 15 amino acids. CDR3 amino acids: CASSPPGFSSAEAFF. The DNA for the CDR3 is TGTGCCAGCTCACCTCCAGGGTTTTCATCAGCTGAAGCTTTCTTT.

The chain recombines TRBV4-2 with TRBJ2-3; TRBD2 aligns across 9 bases. J gave up 3 bases and V 0 bases, and 10 bases lay outside the gene matches. The germline V gene has CDR1 LGHNA and CDR2 YNFKEQ. The CDR3 contains 18 residues. This CDR3 reads CASSQDFLGTSITDTQYF. In DNA, the CDR3 is TGTGCCAGCAGCCAAGATTTTTTAGGGACTAGCATTACAGATACGCAGTATTTT.

This clone has a handful of counts. This chain uses TRBV3-1 (or the pseudogene TRBV3-2) with TRBJ2-7; D perhaps matches TRBD2 (6 bases). V lost 1 base and J 3 bases, leaving 13 bases between the germline ends. Germline V gene data show CDR1 as LGHDT and CDR2 as YNNKEL (reference sequence). This CDR3 spans 15 amino acids. The CDR3 DNA is TGTGCCAGCAGCCAAGGTGTTGGGGGGTACTACGAGCAGTACTTC. It specifies CASSQGVGGYYEQYF.

This clone was seen a handful of times. The chain combines TRBV23-1 with TRBJ1-6, with 9 bases identical to TRBD1. TRBV23-1 falls under the ORF class, with uncertain function. V was clipped by 8 bases and J by 2 bases; unmatched bases: 4. The CDR3 runs 15 residues. Here the CDR3 reads CASPRDRAYNSPLHF. In DNA, the CDR3 is TGCGCCAGCCCTAGGGACAGGGCCTATAATTCACCCCTCCACTTT.

The gene calls are TRBV6-6 and TRBJ2-1; TRBD1 aligns across 9 bases. CDR1 and CDR2 (germline): MNHNY, SVGAGI (reference sequence). This CDR3 contains 15 residues. Germline trimming cut 5 bases from V and 9 bases from J; bases unmatched to any gene: 11. The CDR3 DNA reads TGTGCCAGCAGTCCCGGGACAGGGTTTGGCGGTGAGCAGTTCTTC. Its protein product is CASSPGTGFGGEQFF.

This sequence joins TRBV5-4 and TRBJ2-7; D is perhaps TRBD1 (5 bases). Germline-derived CDR1 and CDR2 are SGHNT and YYREEE (reference sequence). Between the trimmed V and J ends, which lost 1 base and 1 base, there was a span of 9 bases. The CDR3 spans 14 residues. The CDR3 sequence is CASSLSPGSYEQYF. The CDR3 DNA reads TGTGCCAGCAGCTTGTCCCCAGGGTCCTACGAGCAGTACTTC.

The J gene is TRBJ2-3, the V gene TRBV30, with TRBD2 identical over 8 bases. CDR3 size: 15 residues. V was clipped by 5 bases and J by 2 bases; unmatched bases: 9. Germline V gene data show CDR1 as GTSNPN and CDR2 as SVGIG (reference sequence). For the CDR3, the DNA is TGTGCCTGGGGCGGGGGGCCCCCTTTCACAGATACGCAGTATTTT. Its translation is CAWGGGPPFTDTQYF.

V gene TRBV9 combines with J gene TRBJ1-1; possibly TRBD1 for D (5 bases). The CDR3 runs 14 residues. Germline V CDR1 and CDR2: SGDLS, YYNGEE. Trimming shortened V by 3 bases and J by 2 bases, and 11 bases separated the two germline ends. The CDR3 nucleotides read TGTGCCAGCAGCGGTCCGGGACTCAACACTGAAGCTTTCTTT. Its protein product is CASSGPGLNTEAFF.

The chain couples TRBV3-1 (or the pseudogene TRBV3-2) to TRBJ2-7; tentatively, D is TRBD1 (5 bases). Germline V gene data show CDR1 as LGHDT and CDR2 as YNNKEL (reference sequence). V was clipped by 1 base and J by 5 bases, with 21 bases between them. The CDR3 runs to 17 residues. The CDR3 loop is CASSQGWGRADRHEQYF. CDR3 DNA sequence: TGTGCCAGCAGCCAAGGATGGGGCAGGGCGGATCGCCACGAGCAGTACTTC.

The V call is TRBV5-1, the J call TRBJ2-3; 10 bases are a match to TRBD2. This CDR3 contains 16 residues. V was clipped by 4 bases and J by 0 bases; unmatched bases: 5. Germline CDR1 SGHRS, CDR2 YFSETQ. CDR3 nucleotide sequence: TGCGCCAGCAGCCCCGGACTAGCGGAAAGCACAGATACGCAGTATTTT. Amino acid sequence: CASSPGLAESTDTQYF.

The chain links TRBV11-2 to TRBJ1-2; D might be TRBD1 (5 bases). Germline V gives CDR1 SGHAT, CDR2 FQNNGV. The CDR3 is made up of 14 amino acids. Trimming pared 4 bases from V and 5 bases from J, leaving 14 bases between. In DNA form, the CDR3 reads TGTGCCAGCAGCTCGTCGGGACGGGGGTATGGCTACACCTTC. It encodes CASSSSGRGYGYTF.

This rearrangement joins TRBV2 to TRBJ1-3, with 8 bases fitting TRBD1. Germline V CDR1 and CDR2: SNHLY, FYNNEI. The CDR3 runs 19 residues. After removal of 6 bases from V and 0 bases from J, the junction contained 16 bases not matched to a gene. CDR3: CASSPFRTGSHFSGNTIYF. The CDR3, as DNA: TGTGCCAGCAGCCCCTTTAGGACAGGGAGCCACTTCTCTGGAAACACCATATATTTT.

The chain has TRBV5-1 and TRBJ1-4, with 7 positions matching TRBD1. Germline assignment: CDR1 SGHRS and CDR2 YFSETQ. The V and J ends lost 5 bases and 4 bases, in that order; junction bases with no gene match: 8. The CDR3 covers 15 residues. The CDR3 region has the DNA TGCGCCAGCAGAAAGGGACAGTTGGGTAATGAAAAACTGTTTTTT. Translated: CASRKGQLGNEKLFF. Using reference TRBV5-1 and TRBJ1-4 for the parts outside the CDR3, the full variable domain is KAGVTQTPRYLIKTRGQQVTLSCSPISGHRSVSWYQQTPGQGLQFLFEYFSETQRNKGNFPGRFSGRQFSNSRSEMNVSTLELGDSALYLCASRKGQLGNEKLFFGSGTQLSVL.

The chain carries TRBV27 and TRBJ1-5; 9 bases fit TRBD1. CDR1 and CDR2 from the germline V gene are MNHEY and SMNVEV (reference sequence). V was clipped by 4 bases and J by 6 bases; unmatched bases: 7. The CDR3 contains 15 residues. The CDR3 here is CASSSQGAPVQPQHF. DNA of the CDR3: TGTGCCAGCAGTTCACAGGGGGCCCCTGTTCAGCCCCAGCATTTT.

The rearrangement joins TRBV6-1 to TRBJ1-5; D perhaps matches TRBD1 (5 bases). CDR1 and CDR2 (germline): MNHNS, SASEGT. The CDR3 runs to 14 residues. V lost 3 bases and J lost 7, with 13 bases in between. In nucleotides, the CDR3 is TGTGCCAGCAGTGATGACAGCCGAAGGCAGCCCCAGCATTTT. Protein: CASSDDSRRQPQHF.